This T cell receptor (beta chain) came from a study of blood T cell repertoires in COVID-19. Looking at the study overall: Sample material is recorded as cDNA or gDNA derived from T cells, B-cell-depleted T cells, or PBMCs.

Sequencing was performed with immunoSEQ multiplex PCR; in TCRdb, only in-frame clones are kept and a portion is missing. The table lists around 150,000 clones, approximately 81% of them singletons. Germline values: CDR1 LGHDT, CDR2 YNNKEL (reference sequence). The germline V and J ends were trimmed by 0 bases and 7 bases, with 12 bases remaining between them. The CDR3 loop spans 15 amino acids. Source material: peripheral blood. The J gene is TRBJ1-4, the V gene TRBV3-1 (or the pseudogene TRBV3-2); possibly TRBD1 for D (6 bases). The sequence was collected from a woman in her sixties or seventies with active or convalescent COVID-19. CDR3 coding DNA: TGTGCCAGCAGCCAAGATGGGGGGGGCGGTGAAAAACTGTTTTTT. This gives the protein CASSQDGGGGEKLFF.